The 31 T cell receptor beta chains given below trace back to one sample, sequenced in a study of cytomegalovirus exposure and HLA in healthy donors. The table came from immunoSEQ multiplex PCR; TCRdb's copy has only in-frame clones and leaves some out. The sample lists about 60,000 clones, about 96% seen once, with 0.7% to 0.95% in the top ten. The sequenced sample consisted of PBMCs. The receptors stem from a man aged 18 to 30 in good health and CMV-seronegative.

V gene TRBV5-5 combines with J gene TRBJ1-2, with a possible D match to TRBD1 (5 bases). With 3 bases removed from V and 1 base from J, the gap between germline ends came to 13 bases. The CDR3 is 15 residues long. Germline V gives CDR1 SGHKS, CDR2 YYEKEE (reference sequence). The CDR3 region is CASSSTGFFNYGYTF. The CDR3 DNA reads as TGTGCCAGCAGCTCTACAGGCTTCTTTAACTATGGCTACACCTTC. The full variable domain, in which reference TRBV5-5 and TRBJ1-2 provide the parts outside the CDR3, is DAGVTQSPTHLIKTRGQQVTLRCSPISGHKSVSWYQQVLGQGPQFIFQYYEKEERGRGNFPDRFSARQFPNYSSELNVNALLLGDSALYLCASSSTGFFNYGYTFGSGTRLTVV.

The genes are TRBV19 and TRBJ2-7, with D tentatively TRBD2 (6 bases). With 3 bases removed from V and 0 bases from J, the gap between germline ends came to 12 bases. CDR1 is LNHDA and CDR2 is SQIVND in the germline V gene (reference sequence). The CDR3 totals 15 residues. CDR3 residues: CASSMAGPSSYEQYF. CDR3 bases: TGTGCCAGTAGTATGGCGGGGCCGAGCTCCTACGAGCAGTACTTC.

This clone was seen only once. This sequence joins TRBV11-3 and TRBJ2-1; TRBD2 might be the D (5 bases). The V end lost 1 base, the J end lost 4 bases, and 5 bases lay between the germline ends. The germline V gene encodes CDR1 SGHNT and CDR2 YENEEA. This CDR3 has 13 residues. This CDR3 reads CASSLGGYNEQFF. CDR3 coding DNA: TGTGCCAGCAGCTTAGGAGGGTACAATGAGCAGTTCTTC. The full variable domain, with the rest looked up from reference TRBV11-3 and TRBJ2-1, is EAGVVQSPRYKIIEKKQPVAFWCNPISGHNTLYWYLQNLGQGPELLIRYENEEAVDDSQLPKDRFSAERLKGVDSTLKIQPAELGDSAVYLCASSLGGYNEQFFGPGTRLTVL.

The genes are TRBV25-1 and TRBJ1-2; 7 bases fit TRBD1. The CDR3 covers 12 residues. V lost 5 bases and J lost 8; bases outside the gene matches: 5. Germline V gives CDR1 MGHDK, CDR2 SYGVNS. The CDR3 spells CASSSSGGGYTF. Written as DNA, the CDR3 is TGTGCCAGCAGTTCGTCAGGGGGAGGCTACACCTTC.

The chain has TRBV5-1 and TRBJ2-1; 11 nucleotides match TRBD2. J lost 9 bases, V lost 4 bases, and 9 bases had no gene match. The length of the CDR3 is 15 residues. From germline, CDR1 is SGHRS and CDR2 YFSETQ. CDR3 region: CASSPGTSGHSEQFF. The CDR3 DNA sequence: TGCGCCAGCAGCCCGGGGACTAGCGGCCACAGTGAGCAGTTCTTC.

Only a few counts were recorded for this clone. V usage is TRBV7-9 and J usage is TRBJ1-1, with TRBD1 identical over 7 bases. The J segment lost 0 bases and the V segment lost 5 bases, leaving 9 bases of the junction unmatched. Per germline, CDR1 SEHNR and CDR2 FQNEAQ (reference sequence). The CDR3 spans 16 residues. The CDR3 sequence is CASSPGQNTLNTEAFF. The CDR3 DNA sequence: TGTGCCAGCAGCCCGGGACAGAACACCCTGAACACTGAAGCTTTCTTT.

This clone has a single count. For the CDR3, the DNA is TGTGCCAGCAGCTTAAGAGGTGACAGCACCGGGGAGCTGTTTTTT. Residues: CASSLRGDSTGELFF. This chain joins TRBV11-2 and TRBJ2-2; TRBD1 might be the D (5 bases). Between the trimmed V and J ends, which lost 2 bases and 4 bases, there was a span of 11 bases. The germline V gene has CDR1 SGHAT and CDR2 FQNNGV. This CDR3 is built from 15 residues.

This clone is a singleton in its sample. CDR3 nucleotides: TGTGCCAGCAGCTTAGGTTGGGAGGATACGCAGTATTTT. It translates to CASSLGWEDTQYF. The J gene is TRBJ2-3, the V gene TRBV11-2, with D maybe TRBD2 (5 bases). The CDR3 covers 13 residues. Trimming shortened V by 1 base and J by 6 bases, and 8 bases separated the two germline ends. Germline V gives CDR1 SGHAT, CDR2 FQNNGV.

As to this clone: This CDR3 is also generated by other DNA sequences in the sample. V gene TRBV5-1 combines with J gene TRBJ1-1; D remains ambiguous. With 0 bases removed from V and 0 bases from J, the gap between germline ends came to 3 bases. The CDR3 runs 13 residues. From germline, CDR1 is SGHRS and CDR2 YFSETQ. CDR3 region: CASSLGVNTEAFF. In nucleotides, the CDR3 is TGCGCCAGCAGCTTGGGAGTGAACACTGAAGCTTTCTTT.

V and J are TRBV6-1 and TRBJ2-3, with no clear D. Germline CDR1 MNHNS, CDR2 SASEGT. There are 12 residues in the CDR3. The V and J ends lost 7 bases and 10 bases respectively, with 15 bases between them. DNA of the CDR3: TGTGCCAGCATTGGGCACGACACGGCGCAGTATTTT. Its protein product is CASIGHDTAQYF.

The V call is TRBV5-1, the J call TRBJ2-3; 14 bases agree with TRBD2. The length of the CDR3 is 15 residues. With 4 bases clipped from V and 4 bases from J, the junction kept 2 bases outside the gene matches. From germline, CDR1 is SGHRS and CDR2 YFSETQ. The CDR3 reads CASSPGLAGADTQYF. The CDR3 nucleotides read TGCGCCAGCAGCCCGGGACTAGCGGGAGCAGATACGCAGTATTTT.

The V call is TRBV5-1, the J call TRBJ2-1, with 12 bases aligning to TRBD2. The CDR3 is 15 amino acids. Germline CDR1 reads SGHRS; CDR2 reads YFSETQ. The V segment lost 4 bases and the J segment 7 bases; nucleotides outside the gene matches: 6. The CDR3 nucleotides are TGCGCCAGCAGCCCTAGCGGGAGGGCCTCGAATGAGCAGTTCTTC. Translating gives CASSPSGRASNEQFF.

This chain connects TRBV29-1 to TRBJ2-7; 10 positions match TRBD2. The germline V gene has CDR1 SQVTM and CDR2 ANQGSEA. Germline trimming cut 2 bases from V and 1 base from J; bases unmatched to any gene: 5. The CDR3 covers 15 residues. This CDR3 reads CSVESLAGRSYEQYF. The CDR3 DNA reads as TGCAGCGTTGAATCACTAGCGGGACGGTCCTACGAGCAGTACTTC.

In its sample, this clone was seen once. CDR3 sequence (DNA): TGTGCCAGCAGCGTTGGGGGCCTAGCGGTCCAAGAGACCCAGTACTTC. Translating gives CASSVGGLAVQETQYF. The chain is built from TRBV9 and TRBJ2-5; a weak D match, TRBD2 (7 bases). V was shortened by 2 bases and J by 1 base, with 15 bases between the two germline ends. The germline V gene has CDR1 SGDLS and CDR2 YYNGEE. This CDR3 has 16 amino acids.

The chain links TRBV30 to TRBJ2-2; 8 bases align to TRBD2. The CDR3 has 21 residues. Trimming removed 0 bases from V and 0 bases from J; junction bases left unmatched: 18. Per the germline V gene, CDR1 is GTSNPN and CDR2 is SVGIG (reference sequence). Here the CDR3 reads CAWSVLGSGSSYNANTGELFF. Here the CDR3 DNA reads TGTGCCTGGAGTGTTCTAGGAAGCGGGAGTTCATACAACGCGAACACCGGGGAGCTGTTTTTT.

CDR3 DNA sequence: TGTGCCAGCCTCCTCCGCGGGCAGAGGGTTGTGGATGAGCAGTTCTTC. Residues: CASLLRGQRVVDEQFF. V usage is TRBV7-3 and J usage is TRBJ2-1; perhaps TRBD2 as D (5 bases). Per the germline V gene, CDR1 is SGHTA and CDR2 is FQGTGA. V shed 8 bases and J shed 8 bases, with 25 bases lying between them. The CDR3 contains 16 residues.

This sequence joins TRBV4-1 and TRBJ2-5; a weak D match, TRBD2 (7 bases). Germline V gives CDR1 MGHRA, CDR2 YSYEKL. Between the trimmed V and J ends, which lost 0 bases and 1 base, there was a span of 15 bases. The CDR3 totals 17 residues. The CDR3 DNA sequence: TGCGCCAGCAGCCAAGAGACCGGGCGGGGGCTCCAAGAGACCCAGTACTTC. Protein sequence: CASSQETGRGLQETQYF.

The rearrangement joins TRBV5-4 to TRBJ2-7, with 7 bases fitting TRBD1. V dropped 2 bases and J dropped 2; count of bases not matched to a gene: 7. Germline V CDR1 and CDR2: SGHNT, YYREEE (reference sequence). The CDR3 loop spans 15 amino acids. CDR3 coding DNA: TGTGCCAGCAGCTTACATTACAGGGGCGCCTACGAGCAGTACTTC. Amino acid sequence: CASSLHYRGAYEQYF.

This clone was seen just once. The chain has TRBV25-1 and TRBJ2-1; D not certain. CDR1 and CDR2 (germline): MGHDK, SYGVNS. Trimming shortened V by 4 bases and J by 7 bases, and 14 bases separated the two germline ends. The CDR3 runs 14 residues. The CDR3 DNA follows: TGTGCCAGCAGTGCGCGTGAGAGATTGAATGAGCAGTTCTTC. It codes for CASSARERLNEQFF. The full variable domain, in which reference TRBV25-1 and TRBJ2-1 provide the parts outside the CDR3, is EADIYQTPRYLVIGTGKKITLECSQTMGHDKMYWYQQDPGMELHLIHYSYGVNSTEKGDLSSESTVSRIRTEHFPLTLESARPSHTSQYLCASSARERLNEQFFGPGTRLTVL.

The chain has TRBV9 and TRBJ2-3, with D possibly TRBD1 on 6 matching bases. V lost 7 bases and J lost 5, with 20 bases in between. This CDR3 has 15 residues. Per the germline V gene, CDR1 is SGDLS and CDR2 is YYNGEE. The CDR3 DNA sequence: TGTGCCAGCGAAAACGACTCAGGGGATCAAGATACGCAGTATTTT. Translation: CASENDSGDQDTQYF.

This rearrangement joins TRBV5-4 to TRBJ2-7, with D perhaps matching TRBD1 (5 bases). Germline V gene lookup returns CDR1 SGHNT and CDR2 YYREEE (reference sequence). The V end lost 1 base, the J end lost 2 bases, and 19 bases lay between the germline ends. This CDR3 has 17 residues. This CDR3 reads CASSLSVGVGLPYEQYF. CDR3 nucleotides: TGTGCCAGCAGCTTGAGTGTAGGGGTTGGGCTCCCCTACGAGCAGTACTTC. The whole variable domain, remainder taken from reference TRBV5-4 and TRBJ2-7, is ETGVTQSPTHLIKTRGQQVTLRCSSQSGHNTVSWYQQALGQGPQFIFQYYREEENGRGNFPPRFSGLQFPNYSSELNVNALELDDSALYLCASSLSVGVGLPYEQYFGPGTRLTVT.

V is TRBV7-9 and J is TRBJ2-5; 7 bases line up with TRBD2. The length of the CDR3 is 16 residues. Germline V lookup: CDR1 SEHNR, CDR2 FQNEAQ (reference sequence). Trimming took 5 bases from V and 2 from J; bases not matched to a gene: 11. The CDR3, as DNA: TGTGCCAGCAGCCGAAGGCCGGGACTAATGCAAGAGACCCAGTACTTC. It yields the protein CASSRRPGLMQETQYF.

The chain recombines TRBV30 with TRBJ2-1; possibly TRBD2 for D (6 bases). The CDR3 runs to 14 residues. V shed 4 bases and J shed 0 bases, with 10 bases lying between them. From germline, CDR1 is GTSNPN and CDR2 SVGIG (reference sequence). The chain's CDR3 is CAWTRTTSYNEQFF. In nucleotides, the CDR3 is TGTGCCTGGACCCGGACTACCTCCTACAATGAGCAGTTCTTC.

This chain joins TRBV27 and TRBJ1-4, with D possibly being TRBD1 (5 bases). Germline CDR1 reads MNHEY; CDR2 reads SMNVEV (reference sequence). V lost 4 bases, J lost 5 bases, and 14 bases lay in between. CDR3 size: 15 residues. The CDR3 sequence is CASSSSGTPNEKLFF. The CDR3 nucleotides are TGTGCCAGCAGTTCTTCCGGGACTCCCAATGAAAAACTGTTTTTT. The full variable domain, completed using reference TRBV27 and TRBJ1-4, is EAQVTQNPRYLITVTGKKLTVTCSQNMNHEYMSWYRQDPGLGLRQIYYSMNVEVTDKGDVPEGYKVSRKEKRNFPLILESPSPNQTSLYFCASSSSGTPNEKLFFGSGTQLSVL.

The J gene is TRBJ2-7, the V gene TRBV14; 14 nucleotides match TRBD2. The CDR3 has 15 amino acids. From germline, CDR1 is SGHDN and CDR2 FVKESK. The V gene end was trimmed by 3 bases and the J gene end by 5 bases; junction bases not matched to a gene: 3. DNA for the CDR3: TGTGCCAGCAGCCAGACTAGCGGGAGGGGCCACGAGCAGTACTTC. Encoded protein: CASSQTSGRGHEQYF. The variable domain in full, with the rest retrieved from reference TRBV14 and TRBJ2-7, is EAGVTQFPSHSVIEKGQTVTLRCDPISGHDNLYWYRRVMGKEIKFLLHFVKESKQDESGMPNNRFLAERTGGTYSTLKVQPAELEDSGVYFCASSQTSGRGHEQYFGPGTRLTVT.

V is TRBV11-3 and J is TRBJ2-3, with D possibly being TRBD2 (5 bases). CDR1 is SGHNT and CDR2 is YENEEA in the germline V gene. This CDR3 spans 15 amino acids. V was pared by 3 bases and J by 6 bases, with 16 bases between. CDR3 in DNA: TGTGCCAGCAGCTTCGGACTCTCCGAGTGGGATACGCAGTATTTT. It translates to CASSFGLSEWDTQYF.

The chain joins TRBV2 to TRBJ2-7; TRBD2 agrees at 12 bases. CDR1 SNHLY and CDR2 FYNNEI come from the germline V gene. J gave up 6 bases and V 7 bases, and 10 bases lay outside the gene matches. The CDR3 has 15 amino acids. CDR3 nucleotide sequence: TGTGCCAGCACGCTAGCGGGAGGGGGGCTTAGCGAGCAGTACTTC. It codes for CASTLAGGGLSEQYF. The full variable domain, its missing parts supplied by reference TRBV2 and TRBJ2-7, is EPEVTQTPSHQVTQMGQEVILRCVPISNHLYFYWYRQILGQKVEFLVSFYNNEISEKSEIFDDQFSVERPDGSNFTLKIRSTKLEDSAMYFCASTLAGGGLSEQYFGPGTRLTVT.

This chain joins TRBV5-1 and TRBJ2-3; a weak D match, TRBD2 (6 bases). Trimming left V 2 bases short and J 2 bases short, with 15 bases between. CDR3 length: 16 residues. The germline V gene has CDR1 SGHRS and CDR2 YFSETQ. The CDR3 sequence is CASSFRLAKFTDTQYF. The DNA for the CDR3 is TGCGCCAGCAGCTTCAGGCTAGCGAAATTCACAGATACGCAGTATTTT.

The chain combines TRBV2 with TRBJ2-3; 11 bases are a match to TRBD2. Germline CDR1 SNHLY, CDR2 FYNNEI. This CDR3 comprises 14 residues. The trim removed 6 bases at V and 3 bases at J, leaving 2 bases unmatched. CDR3 bases: TGTGCCAGCAGGTTAGCGGGAGGGACAGATACGCAGTATTTT. Protein sequence: CASRLAGGTDTQYF.

The J gene is TRBJ2-6, the V gene TRBV5-1; D call uncertain. The CDR3 consists of 13 residues. CDR1 and CDR2 from the germline V gene are SGHRS and YFSETQ. V lost 5 bases, J lost 3 bases, and 6 bases lay in between. In DNA, the CDR3 is TGCGCCAGCAGAATTTATGGGGCCAACGTCCTGACTTTC. Its translation: CASRIYGANVLTF. Variable domain in full (rest from reference TRBV5-1 and TRBJ2-6): KAGVTQTPRYLIKTRGQQVTLSCSPISGHRSVSWYQQTPGQGLQFLFEYFSETQRNKGNFPGRFSGRQFSNSRSEMNVSTLELGDSALYLCASRIYGANVLTFGAGSRLTVL.

The CDR3 DNA follows: TGCGCCAGCAGCCAACCAAGGACAGGGAAGGAGGAACGAAACACCATATATTTT. This translates into CASSQPRTGKEERNTIYF. V and J are TRBV4-1 and TRBJ1-3; the match to TRBD1 covers 8 bases. Germline V gives CDR1 MGHRA, CDR2 YSYEKL. The CDR3 contains 18 residues. V was clipped by 2 bases and J by 5 bases; unmatched bases: 14.